Listed below are T cell receptor beta chains from one sample, sequenced in a study of blood T cell repertoires in COVID-19. Method: immunoSEQ multiplex PCR; TCRdb's copy keeps in-frame clones and lacks some. Of some 35,000 clones detected, over 80% appear once; the ten largest clones hold approximately 7.2%. Sequenced input: peripheral blood. The source of these receptors is a human donor in a cohort sampled during active COVID-19. The CDR3 runs from the conserved cysteine through the conserved F or W. Fields, in order: V gene, D gene, J gene, CDR3 protein, CDR3 DNA. A D gene is named only where the DNA matches it firmly.

v_call: TRBV25-1
d_call: TRBD1
j_call: TRBJ1-6
cdr3_aa: CASSGDRGYLSPLHF
cdr3_nt: TGTGCCAGCAGTGGGGACAGGGGATACCTTTCACCCCTCCACTTT

v_call: TRBV11-2
d_call: TRBD2
j_call: TRBJ2-7
cdr3_aa: CASSLGLAGAGHEQYF
cdr3_nt: TGTGCCAGCAGCTTGGGACTAGCGGGAGCGGGCCACGAGCAGTACTTC

v_call: TRBV5-1
d_call: TRBD2
j_call: TRBJ2-5
cdr3_aa: CASSLTGTSRQETQYF
cdr3_nt: TGCGCCAGCAGCTTGACCGGGACTAGCCGCCAAGAGACCCAGTACTTC

v_call: TRBV18
d_call: -
j_call: TRBJ2-5
cdr3_aa: CASSQSQETQYF
cdr3_nt: TGTGCCAGCTCACAATCTCAAGAGACCCAGTACTTC

v_call: TRBV3-1/TRBV3-2
d_call: TRBD2
j_call: TRBJ2-5
cdr3_aa: CASSQDQLAGNEETQYF
cdr3_nt: TGTGCCAGCAGCCAAGATCAACTAGCGGGAAATGAGGAGACCCAGTACTTC

v_call: TRBV7-2
d_call: TRBD1
j_call: TRBJ2-2
cdr3_aa: CASRATGGTSGELFF
cdr3_nt: TGTGCCAGCAGAGCAACAGGGGGCACATCGGGGGAGCTGTTTTTT

v_call: TRBV7-6
d_call: -
j_call: TRBJ1-1
cdr3_aa: CASRPDSYTEAFF
cdr3_nt: TGTGCCAGCCGTCCGGACAGTTACACTGAAGCTTTCTTT

v_call: TRBV7-8
d_call: -
j_call: TRBJ1-1
cdr3_aa: CASSLDEIGVPTEAFF
cdr3_nt: TGTGCCAGCAGCTTAGACGAAATAGGGGTTCCCACTGAAGCTTTCTTT